This entry lists 29 T cell receptor beta chains sequenced from one sample in a study of blood T cell repertoires in COVID-19. Clones were read by immunoSEQ multiplex PCR, and TCRdb kept only the in-frame ones, dropping some. The data contain under 200,000 clones, around 86% of them singletons. Sequencing was carried out using peripheral blood. The source is a man aged 55 to 70 with COVID-19, enrolled during active disease.

A few counts support this clone. This rearrangement joins TRBV5-4 to TRBJ1-6; D perhaps matches TRBD1 (5 bases). V shed 2 bases and J shed 7 bases, with 13 bases lying between them. Germline CDR1 SGHNT, CDR2 YYREEE (reference sequence). CDR3 length equals 15 residues. The CDR3 DNA sequence: TGTGCCAGCAGCTTTCCTGGACAAGAAAATTCACCCCTCCACTTT. This codes for CASSFPGQENSPLHF.

V usage is TRBV11-3 and J usage is TRBJ2-7; no clear D. The V end was cut by 7 bases, the J end by 3 bases, with 16 bases between. CDR1 and CDR2 from the germline V gene are SGHNT and YENEEA. There are 14 residues in the CDR3. The CDR3 reads CASTKAAYGYEQYF. CDR3 sequence (DNA): TGTGCCAGCACCAAAGCAGCGTACGGCTACGAGCAGTACTTC.

This chain joins TRBV19 and TRBJ1-5; 9 nucleotides agree with TRBD1. CDR3 length: 16 amino acids. Germline loops: CDR1 LNHDA, CDR2 SQIVND (reference sequence). V trimming: 5 bases; J trimming: 3 bases; junction bases outside the gene matches: 8. The CDR3 spells CASSVYGTGNNQPQHF. In DNA form, the CDR3 reads TGTGCCAGTAGTGTTTACGGGACAGGGAACAATCAGCCCCAGCATTTT.

This chain links TRBV19 with TRBJ1-2; 10 bases agree with TRBD1. The CDR3 is made up of 15 amino acids. The junction had 6 bases not matched to a gene; V was cut back by 4 bases and J by 4 bases. The germline CDR1 and CDR2 sequences are LNHDA and SQIVND (reference sequence). The CDR3 DNA reads as TGTGCCAGTAGTAGCGGGACAGGGGTGGCCTATGGCTACACCTTC. Translation: CASSSGTGVAYGYTF. Combining the CDR3 with reference TRBV19 and TRBJ1-2 gives the whole variable domain DGGITQSPKYLFRKEGQNVTLSCEQNLNHDAMYWYRQDPGQGLRLIYYSQIVNDFQKGDIAEGYSVSREKKESFPLTVTSAQKNPTAFYLCASSSGTGVAYGYTFGSGTRLTVV.

V usage is TRBV6-2 or TRBV6-3 and J usage is TRBJ2-7; tentative D call: TRBD2 (6 bases). V lost 1 base and J lost 7, with 11 bases in between. The CDR3 is 13 residues long. Germline V lookup: CDR1 MNHEY, CDR2 SVGEGT. For the CDR3, the DNA is TGTGCCAGCAGTTACTGGGAGGCCTGGGAGCAGTACTTC. Encoded protein: CASSYWEAWEQYF.

The J gene is TRBJ2-3, the V gene TRBV5-1; TRBD1 aligns across 7 bases. Trimming cost V 0 bases and J 2 bases; bases outside gene matches: 6. There are 16 residues in the CDR3. Germline V gives CDR1 SGHRS, CDR2 YFSETQ. This chain's CDR3 is CASSLAGTVFTDTQYF. For the CDR3, the DNA is TGCGCCAGCAGCTTGGCCGGGACAGTCTTCACAGATACGCAGTATTTT.

This clone was observed once. The rearrangement links TRBV5-8 to TRBJ1-6; 7 positions agree with TRBD1. Losses at the gene ends were 4 bases for V and 7 bases for J; bases not matched to a gene: 8. The CDR3 runs 15 residues. Germline-derived CDR1 and CDR2 are SGHTS and YDEGEE. CDR3 sequence (DNA): TGTGCCAGCAGCCTCCCGACAGGGTGGAATTCACCCCTCCACTTT. Translation gives CASSLPTGWNSPLHF.

The chain combines TRBV6-5 with TRBJ2-1; 9 nucleotides match TRBD2. In germline, CDR1 is MNHEY, CDR2 SVGAGI. The CDR3 totals 15 residues. The junction had 11 bases not matched to a gene; V was cut back by 7 bases and J by 7 bases. The CDR3 loop reads CASKSSGTRDNEQFF. For the CDR3, the DNA is TGTGCCAGCAAGTCTAGCGGGACAAGGGATAATGAGCAGTTCTTC.

The rearrangement links TRBV4-2 to TRBJ2-7, with 7 bases lining up with TRBD1. Per germline, CDR1 LGHNA and CDR2 YNFKEQ. With 8 bases clipped from V and 2 bases from J, the junction kept 12 bases outside the gene matches. The CDR3 contains 15 residues. The CDR3 DNA reads as TGTGCCAGCGGTATAACAGGGGACCCGACCTACGAGCAGTACTTC. Amino acid sequence: CASGITGDPTYEQYF.

This clone was seen just once. V and J are TRBV7-2 and TRBJ2-3; 9 nucleotides match TRBD2. Unmatched junction bases numbered 12, after V lost 4 bases and J lost 4 bases. Germline values: CDR1 SGHTA, CDR2 FQGNSA. This CDR3 spans 17 amino acids. CDR3 bases: TGTGCCAGCAGCTCGGCCCCGGCTAGCGGGGCCCCAGATACGCAGTATTTT. The encoded protein is CASSSAPASGAPDTQYF.

V gene TRBV25-1 combines with J gene TRBJ1-2, with D perhaps matching TRBD1 (6 bases). Trimming removed 7 bases from V and 4 bases from J, with 13 bases in between. The CDR3 totals 13 residues. The germline V gene encodes CDR1 MGHDK and CDR2 SYGVNS. The CDR3 sequence: CASTSDRSYGYTF. CDR3 nucleotides: TGTGCCAGCACTTCCGACAGGTCCTATGGCTACACCTTC.

This clone was detected only once. The chain uses TRBV6-2 or TRBV6-3 and TRBJ2-7; 7 bases agree with TRBD2. The CDR3 totals 13 residues. Germline values: CDR1 MNHEY, CDR2 SVGEGT. Trimming cost V 6 bases and J 6 bases; bases outside gene matches: 8. CDR3 DNA: TGTGCCAGCAGCGCCCTGGGAGGGACCGAGCAGTACTTC. This codes for CASSALGGTEQYF.

The CDR3 sequence is CASSLATDSSYEQYF. CDR3 nucleotides: TGTGCCAGCAGCTTAGCTACCGATAGCTCCTACGAGCAGTACTTC. The chain is built from TRBV7-6 and TRBJ2-7; D not certain. The V end lost 0 bases, the J end lost 0 bases, and 9 bases lay between the germline ends. Germline V gene data show CDR1 as SGHVS and CDR2 as FNYEAQ. The CDR3 sequence is 15 residues long. The variable domain in full, with the rest retrieved from reference TRBV7-6 and TRBJ2-7, is GAGVSQSPRYKVTKRGQDVALRCDPISGHVSLYWYRQALGQGPEFLTYFNYEAQQDKSGLPNDRFSAERPEGSISTLTIQRTEQRDSAMYRCASSLATDSSYEQYFGPGTRLTVT.

The chain links TRBV28 to TRBJ1-5; tentative D call: TRBD1 (5 bases). V was clipped by 5 bases and J by 6 bases, with 17 bases between them. The CDR3 is 15 residues long. CDR1 MDHEN and CDR2 SYDVKM come from the germline V gene. The CDR3 loop reads CASSPLLGGTQPQHF. DNA of the CDR3: TGTGCCAGCAGTCCCCTATTGGGGGGTACTCAGCCCCAGCATTTT.

This clone showed up just once. The V call is TRBV29-1, the J call TRBJ2-7, with D perhaps TRBD2 (6 bases). CDR3 length: 13 residues. The V end lost 3 bases, the J end lost 3 bases, and 12 bases lay between the germline ends. Germline loops: CDR1 SQVTM, CDR2 ANQGSEA. In DNA form, the CDR3 reads TGCAGCGTTGAGCGGGGAAAGGGCTACGAGCAGTACTTC. Translation: CSVERGKGYEQYF.

J is TRBJ2-7 and V is TRBV20-1; 7 bases are shared with TRBD2. This CDR3 comprises 14 residues. The V segment lost 3 bases and the J segment 2 bases; nucleotides outside the gene matches: 7. Germline assignment: CDR1 DFQATT and CDR2 SNEGSKA (reference sequence). This CDR3 is CSASSQGGAYEQYF. In nucleotides, the CDR3 is TGCAGTGCTAGTTCTCAGGGAGGGGCCTACGAGCAGTACTTC.

This clone was counted only a few times. V usage is TRBV25-1 and J usage is TRBJ1-1; the D gene is possibly TRBD1 (5 bases). V was cut by 3 bases and J by 2 bases, with 13 bases left in between. The CDR3 consists of 15 residues. Germline assignment: CDR1 MGHDK and CDR2 SYGVNS. CDR3 DNA sequence: TGTGCCAGCAGTGATAGGGAGGGACTTAACACTGAAGCTTTCTTT. The encoded protein is CASSDREGLNTEAFF.

The CDR3 here is CASSMTGTTDTQYF. CDR3 sequence (DNA): TGTGCCAGCAGCATGACAGGGACCACAGATACGCAGTATTTT. The chain is built from TRBV5-5 and TRBJ2-3; 7 nucleotides match TRBD1. The CDR3 has 14 amino acids. The germline CDR1 and CDR2 sequences are SGHKS and YYEKEE (reference sequence). V gave up 4 bases and J gave up 2 bases; unmatched junction bases: 4.

The genes are TRBV12-3 or TRBV12-4 and TRBJ1-2; tentatively, D is TRBD1 (5 bases). This CDR3 contains 13 residues. V was pared by 7 bases and J by 4 bases, with 13 bases between. The CDR3 DNA reads TGTGCCAGCACAAGGGGTGTAGTCTATGGCTACACCTTC. This gives the protein CASTRGVVYGYTF.

This clone has more than one count but fewer than ten. The chain joins TRBV5-4 to TRBJ1-4, with a weak D call TRBD1 (6 bases). Germline CDR1 and CDR2: SGHNT and YYREEE (reference sequence). The CDR3 is made up of 13 amino acids. Trimming pared 4 bases from V and 8 bases from J, leaving 12 bases between. CDR3 residues: CASSPRDNEKLFF. The DNA of the CDR3 is TGTGCCAGCAGCCCCCGGGACAACGAAAAACTGTTTTTT. The full variable domain, rest sourced from reference TRBV5-4 and TRBJ1-4, is ETGVTQSPTHLIKTRGQQVTLRCSSQSGHNTVSWYQQALGQGPQFIFQYYREEENGRGNFPPRFSGLQFPNYSSELNVNALELDDSALYLCASSPRDNEKLFFGSGTQLSVL.

V and J are TRBV7-2 and TRBJ2-1, with 9 bases that match TRBD2. Germline assignment: CDR1 SGHTA and CDR2 FQGNSA. Trimming removed 1 base from V and 4 bases from J; junction bases left unmatched: 2. This CDR3 comprises 15 residues. In DNA form, the CDR3 reads TGTGCCAGCAGCTTAGGGGCGGGAGGGTACAATGAGCAGTTCTTC. Its translation: CASSLGAGGYNEQFF.

The rearrangement uses TRBV21-1 and TRBJ1-3; the D call TRBD1 from the table was never checked on the DNA. TRBV21-1 is classified as a pseudogene. CDR3 length: 16 residues. CDR3 nucleotide sequence: TGTGCCAGCAGCAAAGAGGGACAGCAGGTCGGAAACACCATATATTTT. Translated: CASSKEGQQVGNTIYF.

The V gene is TRBV28, the J gene TRBJ1-3; D gene unclear. CDR3 length equals 11 residues. V was shortened by 6 bases and J by 13 bases, with 13 bases between the two germline ends. Germline assignment: CDR1 MDHEN and CDR2 SYDVKM. As DNA, the CDR3 is TGTGCCAGCAGCACCCAGACAAGGATATATTTT. Encoded protein: CASSTQTRIYF.

This chain links TRBV19 with TRBJ1-5; perhaps TRBD1 as D (5 bases). V was shortened by 4 bases and J by 0 bases, with 13 bases between the two germline ends. The CDR3 has 16 residues. CDR1 is LNHDA, CDR2 SQIVND, per germline (reference sequence). The CDR3: CASSTAGLNSNQPQHF. CDR3 DNA: TGTGCCAGTAGTACGGCAGGGCTAAATAGCAATCAGCCCCAGCATTTT.

In this sample, this clone turned up a few times. The J gene is TRBJ1-4, the V gene TRBV7-9; weak D call: TRBD1 (6 bases). The CDR3 extends over 14 amino acids. V was pared by 8 bases and J by 1 base, with 11 bases between. Per germline, CDR1 SEHNR and CDR2 FQNEAQ (reference sequence). The CDR3 reads CASGLQGTNEKLFF. CDR3 bases: TGTGCCAGCGGATTACAGGGAACTAATGAAAAACTGTTTTTT.

V usage is TRBV7-2 and J usage is TRBJ1-2; maybe TRBD1 (6 bases). Germline CDR1 reads SGHTA; CDR2 reads FQGNSA. The CDR3 spans 15 residues. V was cut by 5 bases and J by 5 bases, with 18 bases left in between. The CDR3 sequence is CASSPRSGQIYGYTF. The CDR3 nucleotides are TGTGCCAGCAGCCCCCGGTCTGGACAGATTTATGGCTACACCTTC.

This sequence joins TRBV10-3 and TRBJ2-3, with TRBD1 identical over 9 bases. This CDR3 comprises 13 residues. Trimming at V came to 4 bases and at J to 7 bases, leaving 3 bases not matched to a gene. Germline CDR1 ENHRY, CDR2 SYGVKD. CDR3 region: CAISGTGDYTQYF. CDR3 bases: TGTGCCATCAGTGGGACAGGGGATTATACGCAGTATTTT.

CDR3 nucleotides: TGTGCCAGCAGCCCCGTCGGAGGGGCCACAGATACGCAGTATTTT. This gives the protein CASSPVGGATDTQYF. This rearrangement joins TRBV7-3 to TRBJ2-3, with D possibly TRBD2 on 6 matching bases. Between the trimmed V and J ends, which lost 5 bases and 2 bases, there was a span of 14 bases. CDR3 length: 15 residues. CDR1 is SGHTA, CDR2 FQGTGA, per germline.

The CDR3 sequence: CASSGQGPYEQYF. In nucleotides, the CDR3 is TGTGCCAGCAGTGGCCAGGGCCCTTACGAGCAGTACTTC. The V and J genes are TRBV5-5 and TRBJ2-7; tentative D call: TRBD1 (5 bases). Trimming removed 5 bases from V and 4 bases from J, with 13 bases in between. The germline gives CDR1 SGHKS, CDR2 YYEKEE (reference sequence). This CDR3 is built from 13 residues. The full variable domain, in which reference TRBV5-5 and TRBJ2-7 provide the parts outside the CDR3, is DAGVTQSPTHLIKTRGQQVTLRCSPISGHKSVSWYQQVLGQGPQFIFQYYEKEERGRGNFPDRFSARQFPNYSSELNVNALLLGDSALYLCASSGQGPYEQYFGPGTRLTVT.